This record concerns one TCR beta chain sequence. The antigen is unknown. In germline, CDR1 is LNHDA, CDR2 SQIVND (reference sequence). The CDR3 contains 16 residues. Unmatched junction bases numbered 6, after V lost 3 bases and J lost 0 bases. Researchers ran the PCR with 60 Vbeta and 13 Jbeta primers. Using immunoSEQ multiplex PCR, the repertoire was profiled, and TCRdb retains in-frame clones only, with some absent. Counted here are approximately 280,000 clones, around nine tenths occurring once; the ten biggest clones make up less than 2.5%. This sample is drawn from a study of cytomegalovirus exposure and HLA in healthy donors. Notes on the study in general: Later findings reportedly placed an Asian-associated ancestry cluster below the roughly 670-donor mean for N-insertions. For most subjects, TCR beta sequences were reported to predict HLA-A and HLA-B alleles with accuracy.

Sequenced: PBMCs. J is TRBJ2-3 and V is TRBV19; 7 bases align to TRBD1. The TCR originated in a woman between 18 and 30 years old in good health and CMV-seronegative. The CDR3 sequence: CASSIGRDRSTDTQYF. Written as DNA, the CDR3 is TGTGCCAGTAGTATTGGACGGGACAGAAGCACAGATACGCAGTATTTT.